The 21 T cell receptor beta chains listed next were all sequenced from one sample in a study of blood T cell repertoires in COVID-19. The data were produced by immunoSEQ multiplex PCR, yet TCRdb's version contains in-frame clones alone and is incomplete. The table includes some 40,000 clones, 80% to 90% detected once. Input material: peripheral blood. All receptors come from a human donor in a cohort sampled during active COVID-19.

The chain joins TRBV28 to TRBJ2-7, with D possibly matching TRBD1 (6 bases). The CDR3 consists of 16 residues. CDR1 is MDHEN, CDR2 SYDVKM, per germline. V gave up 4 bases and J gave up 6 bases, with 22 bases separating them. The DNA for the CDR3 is TGTGCCAGCAGTTCCCTGGACAGTCCTCTCGTTGGCGAGCAGTACTTC. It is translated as CASSSLDSPLVGEQYF.

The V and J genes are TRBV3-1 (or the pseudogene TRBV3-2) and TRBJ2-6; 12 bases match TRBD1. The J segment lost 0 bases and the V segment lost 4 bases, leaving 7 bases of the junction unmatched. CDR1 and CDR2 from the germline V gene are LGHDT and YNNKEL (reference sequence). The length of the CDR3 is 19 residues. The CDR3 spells CASSRGTGGKASGANVLTF. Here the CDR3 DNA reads TGTGCCAGCAGCCGGGGGACAGGGGGCAAAGCCTCTGGGGCCAACGTCCTGACTTTC.

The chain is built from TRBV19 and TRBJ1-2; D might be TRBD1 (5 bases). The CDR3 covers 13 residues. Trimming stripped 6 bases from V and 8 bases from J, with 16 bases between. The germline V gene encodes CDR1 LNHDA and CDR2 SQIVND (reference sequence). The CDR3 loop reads CASREGPSGGYTF. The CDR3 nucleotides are TGTGCCAGTAGGGAGGGACCCTCGGGGGGCTACACCTTC. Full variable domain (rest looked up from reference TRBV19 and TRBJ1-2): DGGITQSPKYLFRKEGQNVTLSCEQNLNHDAMYWYRQDPGQGLRLIYYSQIVNDFQKGDIAEGYSVSREKKESFPLTVTSAQKNPTAFYLCASREGPSGGYTFGSGTRLTVV.

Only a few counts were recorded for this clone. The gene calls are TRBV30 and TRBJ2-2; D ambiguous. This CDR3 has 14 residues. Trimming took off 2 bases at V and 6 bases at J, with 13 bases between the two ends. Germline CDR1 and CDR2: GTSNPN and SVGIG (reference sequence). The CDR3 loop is CAWSSPRSAGELFF. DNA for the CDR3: TGTGCCTGGAGTTCCCCTCGGAGCGCCGGGGAGCTGTTTTTT.

This CDR3 reads CASSQLQQGEKLFF. The CDR3 bases are TGCGCCAGCAGCCAACTCCAGCAGGGTGAAAAACTGTTTTTT. The rearrangement uses TRBV4-1 and TRBJ1-4; perhaps TRBD1 as D (5 bases). CDR1 and CDR2 (germline): MGHRA, YSYEKL. The V end was cut by 2 bases, the J end by 7 bases, with 11 bases between. The CDR3 loop spans 14 amino acids.

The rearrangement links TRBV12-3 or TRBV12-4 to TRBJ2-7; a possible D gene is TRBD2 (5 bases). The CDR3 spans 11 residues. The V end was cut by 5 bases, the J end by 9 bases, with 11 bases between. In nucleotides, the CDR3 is TGTGCCAGCAGTCTCGGGGAGCGGCAGTACTTC. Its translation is CASSLGERQYF.

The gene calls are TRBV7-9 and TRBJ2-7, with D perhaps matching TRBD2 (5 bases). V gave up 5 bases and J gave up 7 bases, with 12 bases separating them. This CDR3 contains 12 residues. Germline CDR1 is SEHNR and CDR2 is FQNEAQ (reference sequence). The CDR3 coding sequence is TGTGCCAGCAGCCCCGGGGTGTGGGAGCAGTACTTC. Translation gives CASSPGVWEQYF. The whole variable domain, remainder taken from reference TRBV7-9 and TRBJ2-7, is DTGVSQNPRHKITKRGQNVTFRCDPISEHNRLYWYRQTLGQGPEFLTYFQNEAQLEKSRLLSDRFSAERPKGSFSTLEIQRTEQGDSAMYLCASSPGVWEQYFGPGTRLTVT.

The CDR3 loop reads CASSRGLVPNTQYF. The CDR3 bases are TGTGCCAGCTCTAGGGGACTAGTACCTAATACGCAGTATTTT. The chain carries TRBV7-8 and TRBJ2-3; TRBD2 agrees at 8 bases. CDR3 length: 14 amino acids. Trimming took 8 bases from V and 7 from J; bases not matched to a gene: 11. The germline gives CDR1 SGHVS, CDR2 FQNEAQ. The full variable domain, with the rest looked up from reference TRBV7-8 and TRBJ2-3, is GAGVSQSPRYKVAKRGQDVALRCDPISGHVSLFWYQQALGQGPEFLTYFQNEAQLDKSGLPSDRFFAERPEGSVSTLKIQRTQQEDSAVYLCASSRGLVPNTQYFGPGTRLTVL.

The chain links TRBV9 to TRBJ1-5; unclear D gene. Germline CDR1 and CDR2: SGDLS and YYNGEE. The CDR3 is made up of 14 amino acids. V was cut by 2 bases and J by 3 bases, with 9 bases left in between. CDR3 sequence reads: CASSVDGLNQPQHF. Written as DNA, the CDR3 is TGTGCCAGCAGCGTTGACGGACTCAATCAGCCCCAGCATTTT.

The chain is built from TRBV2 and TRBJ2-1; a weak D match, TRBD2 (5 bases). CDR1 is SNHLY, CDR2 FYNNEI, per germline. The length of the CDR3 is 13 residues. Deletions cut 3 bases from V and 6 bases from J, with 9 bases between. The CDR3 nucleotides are TGTGCCAGCAGTGACACTAGTTCCAATGAGCAGTTCTTC. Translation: CASSDTSSNEQFF.

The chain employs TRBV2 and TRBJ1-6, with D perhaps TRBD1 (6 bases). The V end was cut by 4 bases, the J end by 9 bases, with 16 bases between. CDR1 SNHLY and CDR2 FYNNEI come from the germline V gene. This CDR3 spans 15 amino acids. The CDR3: CASSVGVQGTSPLHF. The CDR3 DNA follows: TGTGCCAGCAGTGTGGGGGTCCAGGGGACTTCACCCCTCCACTTT.

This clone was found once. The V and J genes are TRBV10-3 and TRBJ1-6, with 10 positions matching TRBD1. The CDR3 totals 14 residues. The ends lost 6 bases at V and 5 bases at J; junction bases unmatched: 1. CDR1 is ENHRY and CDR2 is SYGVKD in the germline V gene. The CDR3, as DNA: TGTGCCATCAGGGGGACAGGGGATAATTCACCCCTCCACTTT. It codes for CAIRGTGDNSPLHF.

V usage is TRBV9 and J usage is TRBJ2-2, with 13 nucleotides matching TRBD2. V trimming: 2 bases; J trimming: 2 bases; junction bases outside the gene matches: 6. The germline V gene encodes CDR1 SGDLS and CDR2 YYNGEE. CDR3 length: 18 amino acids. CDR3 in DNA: TGTGCCAGCAGCGTGAACATGGGACTAGCGGGAAACACCGGGGAGCTGTTTTTT. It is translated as CASSVNMGLAGNTGELFF.

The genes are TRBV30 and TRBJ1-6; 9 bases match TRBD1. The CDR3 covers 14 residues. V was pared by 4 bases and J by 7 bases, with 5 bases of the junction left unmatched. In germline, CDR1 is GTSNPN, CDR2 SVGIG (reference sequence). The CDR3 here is CAWKGQGDNSPLHF. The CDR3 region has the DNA TGTGCCTGGAAGGGACAGGGAGACAATTCACCCCTCCACTTT.

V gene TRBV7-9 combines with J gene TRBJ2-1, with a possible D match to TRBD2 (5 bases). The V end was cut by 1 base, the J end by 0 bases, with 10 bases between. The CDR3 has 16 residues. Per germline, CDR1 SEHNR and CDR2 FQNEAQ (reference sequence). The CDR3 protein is CASSLVRRSSYNEQFF. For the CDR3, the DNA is TGTGCCAGCAGCTTAGTGCGGAGGAGCTCCTACAATGAGCAGTTCTTC.

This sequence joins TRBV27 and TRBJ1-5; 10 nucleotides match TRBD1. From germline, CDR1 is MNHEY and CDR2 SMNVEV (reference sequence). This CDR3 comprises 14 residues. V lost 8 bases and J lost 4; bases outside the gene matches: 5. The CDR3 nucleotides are TGTGCCAGCGCCCGGGACAGGGGTAATCAGCCCCAGCATTTT. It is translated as CASARDRGNQPQHF.

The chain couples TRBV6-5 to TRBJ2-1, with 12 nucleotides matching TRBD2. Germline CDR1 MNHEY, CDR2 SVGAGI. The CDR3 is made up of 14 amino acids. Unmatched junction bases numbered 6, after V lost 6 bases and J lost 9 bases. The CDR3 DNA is TGTGCCAGCAGCTCGTCTAGCGGGAGGGGTGAGCAGTTCTTC. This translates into CASSSSSGRGEQFF.

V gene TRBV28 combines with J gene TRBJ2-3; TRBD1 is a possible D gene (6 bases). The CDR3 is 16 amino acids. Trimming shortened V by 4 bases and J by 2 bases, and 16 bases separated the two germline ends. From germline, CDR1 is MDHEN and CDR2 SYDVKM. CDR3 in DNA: TGTGCCAGCAGTTCCCCGGTGGGGGCCCCCACAGATACGCAGTATTTT. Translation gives CASSSPVGAPTDTQYF. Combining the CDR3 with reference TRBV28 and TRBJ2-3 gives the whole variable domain DVKVTQSSRYLVKRTGEKVFLECVQDMDHENMFWYRQDPGLGLRLIYFSYDVKMKEKGDIPEGYSVSREKKERFSLILESASTNQTSMYLCASSSPVGAPTDTQYFGPGTRLTVL.

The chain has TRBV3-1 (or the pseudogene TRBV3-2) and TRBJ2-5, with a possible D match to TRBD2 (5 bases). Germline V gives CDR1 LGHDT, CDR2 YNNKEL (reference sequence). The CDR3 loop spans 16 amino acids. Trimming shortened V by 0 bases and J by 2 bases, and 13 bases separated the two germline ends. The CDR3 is CASSQDARGGQETQYF. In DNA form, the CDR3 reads TGTGCCAGCAGCCAAGATGCACGTGGAGGTCAAGAGACCCAGTACTTC.

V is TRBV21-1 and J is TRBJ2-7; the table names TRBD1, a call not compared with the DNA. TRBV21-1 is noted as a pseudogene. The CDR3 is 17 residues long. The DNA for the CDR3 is TGTGCCAGCAGCAAAGCCGGGGGGACAGGGCCCTCCTACGAGCAGTACTTC. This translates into CASSKAGGTGPSYEQYF.

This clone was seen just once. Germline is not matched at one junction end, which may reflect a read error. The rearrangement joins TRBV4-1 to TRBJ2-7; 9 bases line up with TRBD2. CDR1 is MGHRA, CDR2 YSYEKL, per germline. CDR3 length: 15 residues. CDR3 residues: CASSLAGVNSFEQYF. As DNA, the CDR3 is TGCGCCAGCAGCTTAGCGGGAGTGAATTCCTTCGAGCAGTACTTC.